The T cell receptor beta chain described here comes from a study of blood T cell repertoires in COVID-19. Profiling relied on immunoSEQ multiplex PCR, and the TCRdb table lists in-frame clones only, not all of them. Of 60,000 or so clones listed, almost 85% are singletons. Germline V gene sequence: CDR1 SGDLS, CDR2 YYNGEE. V gave up 3 bases and J gave up 3 bases; unmatched junction bases: 2. The CDR3 runs to 13 residues. The TCR was taken from a man in his fifties or sixties with acute or convalescent COVID-19. Sequenced material: peripheral blood. This sequence joins TRBV9 and TRBJ1-1, with 7 bases fitting TRBD1. CDR3 sequence (DNA): TGTGCCAGCAGCGGACAGGGTCACACTGAAGCTTTCTTT. This codes for CASSGQGHTEAFF.